This entry describes one T cell receptor (beta chain). Only a few counts were recorded for this clone. The antigen this receptor binds is unknown. Base qualities were left out, and no much larger clone turns up one base away. The entire isolated RNA was reverse transcribed using the High Capacity cDNA Reverse Transcription Kit, and thus expressed TCRB transcripts were sequenced. Deep immunoSEQ sequencing was applied to naive, central memory and regulatory T cell samples, giving an average of about 3.8 million total reads per sample. After sorted cells were lysed in RLT buffer, RNA was extracted with DNase-treated RNeasy Micro or Mini kits, with the choice depending on cell number. Each cell subset was processed on its own to prevent cross-contamination, while patient and healthy donor samples were processed together. The immunoSEQ multiplex PCR was used to amplify TCRB sequences from cDNA, yielding 87-bp fragments that span the CDR3 region. Amplicons were sequenced on the Illumina HiSeq platform. The original methods were these. PCR bias was corrected computationally using synthetic template baselines, and reads within Hamming distance 2 were collapsed, with unmergeable singletons discarded. Reads were aligned to IMGT to assign V, D and J genes, CDR3 length, and insertions or deletions at six rearrangement sites. Clonotype counts were normalized to sorted cell number within each subset before computing true diversity and Gini coefficients with the tcR R package. The overlap coefficient, calculated on TCRB nucleotide sequences, was used to measure repertoire sharing. Held by TCRdb, this immuneACCESS table contains in-frame sequences only and omits some clones. Under half of the omission traces to an unresolved V gene where checked; the cause of the rest is unknown. The DNA was the basis for D and trimming; V, J and clone size are from that table. This sample holds more than 300,000 clones; 7.5% to 9% were observed only once. Together, the top ten hold 0.44% of the sample.

The sample is drawn from a study of beta chain features in type 1 diabetes listed by TCRdb under 2018. Background on the whole study: Patients and healthy donors did not differ in mean age, gender distribution, total cell number or subset yield. Across all samples, some 99 million sorted cells were examined, and cell number per subset correlated strongly with RNA yield. The study compared TCRB repertoires of sorted circulating CD4+ T cell subsets between recently diagnosed type 1 diabetes patients and matched healthy donors. Naive and central memory subsets were obtained from all 28 donors, but regulatory and stem cell-like memory subsets were isolated from only 8 patients and 8 healthy donors.

V is pared back by 5 bases and J by 8 bases, with 13 bases lying between the germline termini. CDR1 and CDR2 are drawn from the germline V gene: SGHTA, FQGNSA. The CDR3 covers 13 residues, taking in both the cysteine and the phenylalanine. Only CDR3 DNA is held: 39 bases, read in frame from base 1. On the study overall, not on this receptor specifically: Because cDNA was sequenced instead of genomic DNA, highly expressing activated cells could be over-represented, though the groups showed no difference in activation or CD3 levels. PCR may preferentially amplify shorter templates, but because patient and control samples were amplified and corrected together, any resulting skew would affect both groups equally. At VDJ recombination sites, patients with type 1 diabetes made fewer insertions and deleted more nucleotides, a pattern implying thymic rearrangement abnormalities. HLA sub-analyses involved small numbers of individuals, so any influence of HLA type on TCRB rearrangement remained unresolved. Naive, central memory and regulatory TCRB repertoires appeared to be more alike among patients than among healthy donors. Type 1 diabetes patients showed a moderate but significant shortening of TCRB CDR3 length in all four CD4+ subsets.

A single peripheral blood draw of about 120 mL on average was collected from each donor into heparinised tubes. Naive, central memory, regulatory and stem cell-like memory CD4+ T cells were sorted on a BD FACSAria II using a panel including CD45RO, CCR7, CD25, CD127, CD95 and CD27. A purity above 95% was achieved for all sorted populations. Right away, PBMCs were isolated by Lymphoprep density gradient centrifugation and were stained directly, with no culture step. Samples were stained and sorted in pairs, with one healthy donor and one patient per experiment, so that batch effects were minimized. The sequence derives from a woman between 18 and 29 years old in good health. The specimen sequenced was central memory CD4+ T cells from blood. The rearrangement combines TRBV7-2 with TRBJ2-1; a tentative D call is TRBD2 (6 bases match). CDR3 sequence: CASSHRREDEQFF. At the DNA level, the sequence is TGTGCCAGCAGCCATAGGAGGGAGGATGAGCAGTTCTTC.